This record covers a single TCR beta chain. CDR1 is SGHRS and CDR2 is YFSETQ in the germline V gene. The length of the CDR3 is 16 residues. The ends lost 0 bases at V and 2 bases at J; junction bases unmatched: 2. This sample was included in a study of blood T cell repertoires in COVID-19. On the study more broadly: Nucleic acid was either cDNA or gDNA, and it came from T cells, B-cell-depleted T cells, or PBMCs.

Under the authors' procedure: Reference gene primer amplification yielded estimated nucleated cell counts. Produced via immunoSEQ multiplex PCR; TCRdb's table is partial and in-frame only. The V and J calls and clone size come from that table; D and trimming were worked out from the DNA. The data contain approximately 490,000 clones, roughly nine tenths of them seen just once; the ten biggest clones take up around 8%. Cohorts were based on clinical histories the participants reported. Two negative PCRs, clearance, or symptom resolution characterized the recovered Cohort 3 donors. J is TRBJ2-1 and V is TRBV5-1; 10 bases map to TRBD1. The receptor comes from a woman aged 55-69 years who had recovered from COVID-19. Sequencing used PBMCs or T cells enriched from blood (not recorded which). The CDR3 sequence is CASSLVGTGAYNEQFF. CDR3 DNA sequence: TGCGCCAGCAGCTTGGTCGGGACAGGGGCCTACAATGAGCAGTTCTTC.